The clone carrying this T cell receptor beta chain has more than one count but fewer than ten. Its cognate antigen is unknown. The data originate from a study of T cell repertoires in cytomegalovirus infection. Whole-study context: Public TCR beta signatures provided an indication of both CMV infection and a matching HLA type.

A single record per CDR3 protein comes from TCRdb applying MiXCR to the reads. Of roughly 730,000 distinct CDR3 sequences listed, around 35% are singletons. Study-wide findings and caveats: There were carriers of CMV plus the relevant HLA, and cumulative public TCR beta family frequency identified them.

From germline, CDR1 is ENHRY and CDR2 SYGVKD. The CDR3 sequence is 13 residues long. The V end lost 10 bases, the J end lost 4 bases, and 16 bases lay between the germline ends. The sequence came from a human donor in good health (CMV status not recorded). Some clones in this sample may be carry-over from other donors' samples. J is TRBJ1-2 and V is TRBV10-3; weak D call: TRBD1 (5 bases). This material consisted of cultured PBMCs, taken from culture after CMV antigen stimulation. This CDR3 is CATLPGVGYGYTF. CDR3 DNA: TGTGCCACCCTCCCGGGGGTTGGCTATGGCTACACCTTC.